Presented here are 20 T cell receptor beta chains from one specimen sequenced in a study of breast tumors, draining lymph nodes, adjacent tissues. Breast cancer patients provided tissue from their axillary draining lymph nodes. TCRdb called the multiplex PCR reads again in MiXCR, with one record for every CDR3 protein. The sample has about 230,000 distinct CDR3 sequences, roughly 30% seen once. Source material: axillary lymph node tissue. The receptors were sampled from a female donor with breast cancer. Some clones in this sample may be carry-over from other donors' samples.

The J gene is TRBJ2-2, the V gene TRBV7-9, with TRBD1 matching over 10 bases. The J segment lost 4 bases and the V segment lost 2 bases, leaving 1 base of the junction unmatched. CDR1 is SEHNR, CDR2 FQNEAQ, per germline (reference sequence). CDR3 length equals 15 residues. The CDR3 here is CASSLWTGGTGELFF. The DNA of the CDR3 is TGTGCCAGCAGCTTATGGACAGGGGGCACCGGGGAGCTGTTTTTT.

The chain couples TRBV5-4 to TRBJ1-3; D uncertain. Trimming removed 1 base from V and 2 bases from J, with 16 bases in between. CDR1 SGHNT and CDR2 YYREEE come from the germline V gene (reference sequence). CDR3 length: 17 residues. CDR3 DNA sequence: TGTGCCAGCAGCTTGATAGAGTCCGGAAGGCCTGGAAACACCATATATTTT. It is translated as CASSLIESGRPGNTIYF. Looking up the rest from reference TRBV5-4 and TRBJ1-3 gives the full variable domain: ETGVTQSPTHLIKTRGQQVTLRCSSQSGHNTVSWYQQALGQGPQFIFQYYREEENGRGNFPPRFSGLQFPNYSSELNVNALELDDSALYLCASSLIESGRPGNTIYFGEGSWLTVV.

On this clonotype: A much larger clone lies one base from this, so it may be a read error. This chain connects TRBV6-5 to TRBJ1-6; TRBD1 matches 9 bases. CDR1 is MNHEY and CDR2 is SVGAGI in the germline V gene. J lost 10 bases, V lost 5 bases, and 12 bases had no gene match. The CDR3 extends over 16 amino acids. The CDR3 here is CASSHSTGGRGSPLHF. The CDR3 DNA follows: TGTGCCAGCAGTCATTCCACAGGGGGCCGAGGATCACCCCTCCACTTT.

This clonotype appeared many times. This chain connects TRBV25-1 to TRBJ1-4; D not certain. Per the germline V gene, CDR1 is MGHDK and CDR2 is SYGVNS. The length of the CDR3 is 13 residues. With 6 bases removed from V and 3 bases from J, the gap between germline ends came to 8 bases. The CDR3 DNA follows: TGTGCCAGCAGAAGAGCGGCTAATGAAAAACTGTTTTTT. Translated: CASRRAANEKLFF. Full variable domain (remainder filled in from reference TRBV25-1 and TRBJ1-4): EADIYQTPRYLVIGTGKKITLECSQTMGHDKMYWYQQDPGMELHLIHYSYGVNSTEKGDLSSESTVSRIRTEHFPLTLESARPSHTSQYLCASRRAANEKLFFGSGTQLSVL.

Details on this clonotype: A read error is possible here, since a much larger clone lies one base away. This rearrangement joins TRBV7-2 to TRBJ2-3; TRBD1 matches at 10 bases. Germline assignment: CDR1 SGHTA and CDR2 FQGNSA. There are 17 residues in the CDR3. CDR3 residues: CASSLEGTGVTTDPQYF. The CDR3 DNA sequence: TGTGCCAGCAGCTTGGAGGGGACAGGGGTTACCACAGATCCGCAGTATTTT. Based on the CDR3 plus reference TRBV7-2 and TRBJ2-3, the full variable domain is GAGVSQSPSNKVTEKGKDVELRCDPISGHTALYWYRQSLGQGLEFLIYFQGNSAPDKSGLPSDRFSAERTGGSVSTLTIQRTQQEDSAVYLCASSLEGTGVTTDPQYFGPGTRLTVL.

V and J are TRBV19 and TRBJ1-6; D is perhaps TRBD1 (6 bases). Trimming cost V 2 bases and J 10 bases, with 21 bases left between them. Germline CDR1 reads LNHDA; CDR2 reads SQIVND (reference sequence). This CDR3 spans 17 amino acids. DNA for the CDR3: TGTGCCAGTAGTATAACGGGACTCTCAAAGAGGGGGTCACCCCTCCACTTT. Amino acids: CASSITGLSKRGSPLHF.

V usage is TRBV5-6 and J usage is TRBJ2-5; D remains ambiguous. V was clipped by 0 bases and J by 2 bases, with 5 bases between them. Germline loops: CDR1 SGHDT, CDR2 YYEEEE. This CDR3 contains 13 residues. The CDR3 DNA reads as TGTGCCAGCAGCTTGGACGGACAAGAGACCCAGTACTTC. It specifies CASSLDGQETQYF.

This clonotype was observed at least ten times. The chain is built from TRBV29-1 and TRBJ1-1; 7 bases agree with TRBD1. CDR1 and CDR2 (germline): SQVTM, ANQGSEA. V shed 5 bases and J 4 bases; nucleotides not matched to a gene: 7. The CDR3 totals 13 residues. CDR3 nucleotides: TGCAGCGTTCGACAGGGTTCGGGCACTGAAGCTTTCTTT. This gives the protein CSVRQGSGTEAFF. Variable domain in full (rest from reference TRBV29-1 and TRBJ1-1): SAVISQKPSRDICQRGTSLTIQCQVDSQVTMMFWYRQQPGQSLTLIATANQGSEATYESGFVIDKFPISRPNLTFSTLTVSNMSPEDSSIYLCSVRQGSGTEAFFGQGTRLTVV.

The sample holds many counts of this clonotype. The chain joins TRBV20-1 to TRBJ2-7; unclear D gene. Germline CDR1 DFQATT, CDR2 SNEGSKA (reference sequence). Trimming stripped 6 bases from V and 2 bases from J, with 5 bases between. The CDR3 is 10 residues long. As DNA, the CDR3 is TGCAGTGCCTGGGCCTACGAGCAGTACTTC. Translation gives CSAWAYEQYF.

The chain carries TRBV10-3 and TRBJ2-3; the match to TRBD2 covers 13 bases. This CDR3 spans 16 amino acids. Germline V CDR1 and CDR2: ENHRY, SYGVKD. The trim removed 10 bases at V and 3 bases at J, leaving 10 bases unmatched. In DNA form, the CDR3 reads TGTGCCACCGGGGCCACTAGCGGGAGGGCGACAGATACGCAGTATTTT. Translating it yields CATGATSGRATDTQYF.

This clonotype was found once. The V call is TRBV28, the J call TRBJ2-2, with TRBD2 identical over 12 bases. The CDR3 length is 16 residues. Germline-derived CDR1 and CDR2 are MDHEN and SYDVKM. The J segment lost 3 bases and the V segment lost 6 bases, leaving 5 bases of the junction unmatched. CDR3 residues: CASSSSGRVDTGELFF. CDR3 DNA: TGTGCCAGCAGCTCTAGCGGGAGGGTGGACACCGGGGAGCTGTTTTTT.

The rearrangement uses TRBV5-1 and TRBJ2-7; D gene uncertain. Per germline, CDR1 SGHRS and CDR2 YFSETQ. V was shortened by 2 bases and J by 2 bases, with 8 bases between the two germline ends. The CDR3 spans 13 residues. Here the CDR3 reads CASSFTTTYEQYF. The CDR3 DNA sequence: TGCGCCAGCAGCTTTACCACGACCTACGAGCAGTACTTC.

This clonotype was seen many times. The chain joins TRBV27 to TRBJ1-6, with D unclear. Germline V gene lookup returns CDR1 MNHEY and CDR2 SMNVEV (reference sequence). The CDR3 has 14 amino acids. The V end was cut by 3 bases, the J end by 10 bases, with 13 bases between. CDR3 residues: CASSFAGSPSPLHF. In DNA, the CDR3 is TGTGCCAGCAGTTTCGCGGGGAGTCCGTCACCCCTCCACTTT.

The table lists this clonotype with many counts. This rearrangement joins TRBV7-2 to TRBJ1-5; TRBD1 is a possible D gene (6 bases). Germline-derived CDR1 and CDR2 are SGHTA and FQGNSA. The CDR3 sequence is 13 residues long. V was trimmed by 4 bases and J by 7 bases, leaving 11 bases between them. The CDR3 loop reads CASSSIQGQPQHF. The CDR3 DNA follows: TGTGCCAGCAGCTCAATACAGGGACAGCCCCAGCATTTT.

This clonotype was detected ten times or more. The chain has TRBV7-2 and TRBJ2-5; 9 bases agree with TRBD2. The CDR3 loop spans 14 amino acids. In germline, CDR1 is SGHTA, CDR2 FQGNSA. V shed 6 bases and J 4 bases; nucleotides not matched to a gene: 6. CDR3 bases: TGTGCCAGCAGGGGGACTAGCCCGGTAGAGACCCAGTACTTC. Translation gives CASRGTSPVETQYF. Using reference TRBV7-2 and TRBJ2-5 for the parts outside the CDR3, the full variable domain is GAGVSQSPSNKVTEKGKDVELRCDPISGHTALYWYRQSLGQGLEFLIYFQGNSAPDKSGLPSDRFSAERTGGSVSTLTIQRTQQEDSAVYLCASRGTSPVETQYFGPGTRLLVL.

The table lists this clonotype with many counts. The CDR3 here is CASSFPGTSGYEQYF. The CDR3 nucleotides read TGTGCCAGCAGCTTTCCCGGGACTAGCGGGTACGAGCAGTACTTC. The rearrangement links TRBV5-6 to TRBJ2-7; TRBD2 matches at 12 bases. The V gene's germline CDR1 is SGHDT and CDR2 YYEEEE. CDR3 length: 15 residues. V dropped 2 bases and J dropped 4; count of bases not matched to a gene: 4.

This clonotype came up many times. The chain combines TRBV6-6 with TRBJ1-2; a weak D match, TRBD1 (5 bases). Trimming left V 7 bases short and J 2 bases short, with 20 bases between. This CDR3 spans 16 amino acids. Per germline, CDR1 MNHNY and CDR2 SVGAGI (reference sequence). CDR3 protein: CASKRGDLQGNYGYTF. The CDR3 coding sequence is TGTGCCAGCAAAAGGGGCGATCTTCAGGGAAACTATGGCTACACCTTC.

This clonotype was seen ten or more times. This chain joins TRBV20-1 and TRBJ2-7; 7 nucleotides align to TRBD1. Germline CDR1 and CDR2: DFQATT and SNEGSKA (reference sequence). The CDR3 has 16 amino acids. J gave up 3 bases and V 5 bases, and 16 bases lay outside the gene matches. The CDR3 nucleotides are TGCAGTGCTCTACAGCCGCCGGGACAGCGAAGCTACGAGCAGTACTTC. Translating it yields CSALQPPGQRSYEQYF.

This clonotype was counted ten times or more. CDR3 nucleotides: TGTGCCAGCAGCGTAGTCGGGGGCGCTGGGGCCAACGTCCTGACTTTC. The encoded protein is CASSVVGGAGANVLTF. The chain recombines TRBV9 with TRBJ2-6; D tentatively reads TRBD1 or TRBD2 (6 bases each). The CDR3 length is 16 residues. The V and J ends lost 0 bases and 2 bases respectively, with 9 bases between them. Germline CDR1 SGDLS, CDR2 YYNGEE.

There are a few counts of this clonotype. A much larger clone differs by one base, so this may be a read error. The chain joins TRBV11-2 to TRBJ1-4, with TRBD1 matching over 10 bases. The CDR3 has 18 amino acids. Germline CDR1 is SGHAT and CDR2 is FQNNGV. The V and J ends lost 0 bases and 8 bases, in that order; junction bases with no gene match: 12. The CDR3 nucleotides are TGTGCCAGCAGCTTAGATCCCCGGACAGGGGGGCTGGGGGAAAAACTGTTTTTT. Encoded protein: CASSLDPRTGGLGEKLFF.